This entry concerns a single T cell receptor beta chain. There were only Caucasian adults among the donors, and all lived in Nashville, Tennessee. Each subset's genomic DNA was shared equally among a number of immunoSEQ plates. The unsorted PBMC replicate PCRs were performed with approximately 0.3 ug DNA, 32,000 or so T cell genomes. PBMC DNA, left unsorted, was sequenced on ten immunoSEQ deep assay plates. Libraries were prepared by immunoSEQ multiplex PCR; TCRdb keeps only in-frame clonotypes and omits some of them. The sample carries some 480,000 clones, about 80% recorded once. Germline V gene lookup returns CDR1 LNHDA and CDR2 SQIVND (reference sequence). With 10 bases clipped from V and 3 bases from J, the junction kept 9 bases outside the gene matches. This CDR3 is 14 amino acids long. The data are from a study of shared clonotypes between healthy human individuals.

The rearrangement uses TRBV19 and TRBJ2-1; 7 nucleotides agree with TRBD2. Sample: PBMCs. This TCR derives from a woman in her thirties or forties in good health. Some clones in this sample may be carry-over from other donors' samples. As DNA, the CDR3 is TGTGCCACCATGCTGGCGGGAGACTACAATGAGCAGTTCTTC. This codes for CATMLAGDYNEQFF.